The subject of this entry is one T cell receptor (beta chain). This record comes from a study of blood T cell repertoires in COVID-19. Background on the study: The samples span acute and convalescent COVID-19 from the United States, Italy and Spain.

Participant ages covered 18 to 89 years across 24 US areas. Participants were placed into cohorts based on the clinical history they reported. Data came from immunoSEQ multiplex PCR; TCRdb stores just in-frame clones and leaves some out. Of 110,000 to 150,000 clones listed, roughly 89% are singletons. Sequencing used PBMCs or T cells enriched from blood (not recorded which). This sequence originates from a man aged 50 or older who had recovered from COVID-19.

CDR3 sequence: CASSDRGHNQQETQYF. CDR3 sequence (DNA): TGTGCCAGCAGTGACCGGGGTCACAATCAACAAGAGACCCAGTACTTC. The V call is TRBV25-1, the J call TRBJ2-5; D is possibly TRBD2 (5 bases). CDR3 length equals 16 residues. V was cut by 3 bases and J by 2 bases, with 16 bases left in between. CDR1 is MGHDK and CDR2 is SYGVNS in the germline V gene.